The clone carrying this T cell receptor beta chain showed up many times. This sample is part of a study of early T cells in non-severe SARS-CoV-2 infection. One entry per CDR3 protein results from TCRdb running MiXCR on the 5' RACE reads. The repertoire holds 21,000 or so distinct CDR3 sequences, with 5% to 5.5% as singletons. The length of the CDR3 is 16 residues. CDR1 MNHEY and CDR2 SMNVEV come from the germline V gene (reference sequence). V was cut by 2 bases and J by 5 bases, with 13 bases left in between. The sample was whole blood. The rearrangement links TRBV27 to TRBJ1-6; D not resolved. The TCR originated in an adult who was a healthcare worker with PCR-confirmed SARS-CoV-2 infection or an uninfected control (not recorded which). The CDR3 DNA follows: TGTGCCAGCAGTTTACGTACCGCTCCCGATAATTCACCCCTCCACTTT. Its protein product is CASSLRTAPDNSPLHF.